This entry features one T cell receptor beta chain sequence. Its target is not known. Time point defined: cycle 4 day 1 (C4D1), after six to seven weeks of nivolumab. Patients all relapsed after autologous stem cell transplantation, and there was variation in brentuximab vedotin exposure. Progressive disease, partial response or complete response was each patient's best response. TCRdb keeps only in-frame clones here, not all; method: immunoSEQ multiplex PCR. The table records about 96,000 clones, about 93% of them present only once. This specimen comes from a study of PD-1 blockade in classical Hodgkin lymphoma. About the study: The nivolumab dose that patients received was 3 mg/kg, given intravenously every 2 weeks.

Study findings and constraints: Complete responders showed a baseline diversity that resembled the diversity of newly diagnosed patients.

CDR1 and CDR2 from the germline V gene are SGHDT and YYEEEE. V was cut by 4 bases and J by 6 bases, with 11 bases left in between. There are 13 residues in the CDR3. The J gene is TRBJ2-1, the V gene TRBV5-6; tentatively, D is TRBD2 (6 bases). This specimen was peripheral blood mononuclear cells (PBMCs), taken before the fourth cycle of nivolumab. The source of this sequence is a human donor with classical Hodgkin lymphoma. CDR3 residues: CASSPRGFNEQFF. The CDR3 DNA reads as TGTGCCAGCAGCCCCCGGGGGTTCAATGAGCAGTTCTTC. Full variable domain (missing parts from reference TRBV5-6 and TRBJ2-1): DAGVTQSPTHLIKTRGQQVTLRCSPKSGHDTVSWYQQALGQGPQFIFQYYEEEERQRGNFPDRFSGHQFPNYSSELNVNALLLGDSALYLCASSPRGFNEQFFGPGTRLTVL.